This T cell receptor (beta chain) was documented in a study of blood T cell repertoires in COVID-19 (dated by TCRdb to 2020 to 2021). For the wider study: Samples from collaborators originated in the United States, Italy and Spain and spanned both the acute and convalescent phases of COVID-19. The prospective study material was composed of cDNA or gDNA derived from T cells, B-cell-depleted T cells, or PBMCs. A freely available public database, intended as a resource for researchers studying the immune response to SARS-CoV-2, is where the repertoires were released. The samples were drawn from two sources: the first 160 participants of the ongoing ImmuneRACE study, and fewer than 1,500 subjects contributed by 6 global collaborators. HLA class I and class II types, where available, came from metadata supplied by the sample provider rather than from assay-based typing. Nearly every sample came with metadata listing a de-identified subject ID, COVID-19 status, age in years and sex. The dataset comprised deeply sampled blood TCRbeta repertoires from subjects exposed to, actively infected with, or recovered from COVID-19. Results and caveats for the whole study, not just this receptor: The amount of clinical and demographic metadata varied by source and participant and was provided uncurated.

Collaborating institutions collected whole blood in K2EDTA tubes following their own protocols. For TCRbeta analysis, collaborators shipped samples in one of three forms: frozen whole blood, isolated PBMCs, or DNA extracted from either of those sample types. TCRbeta CDR3 regions were amplified from genomic DNA by means of the immunoSEQ Assay, a bias-controlled multiplex PCR. As for how the authors treated the data: The number of nucleated cells in each sample was estimated by amplification of reference gene primers within the assay. To quantify the absolute abundance of each unique TCRbeta CDR3 rearrangement, sequence reads were collapsed and filtered. Productive Simpson clonality was computed per sample as the square root of Simpson's diversity index over productive rearrangements. TCRdb's version of the immuneACCESS table is confined to in-frame rearrangements and falls short of the full clone set. An unresolved V gene accounts for under half of the shortfall where checked; the remainder is of unknown origin. For V, J and clone size, that table is used; D and trimming come from the DNA. Within this sample are roughly 100,000 clones, with about 85% of them counted one time only. The ten top clones hold around 2% of the sample.

Of note for this clone: Its antigen remains undetermined. Qualities for individual bases were not recorded, and no much larger clone is one base off.

From cysteine to phenylalanine, the CDR3 is 17 amino acids long. The sequence is cut down to CDR3 DNA, 51 bases in frame from base 1. The germline V gene supplies CDR1 SGHTA and CDR2 FQGTGA. Germline trimming amounts to 0 bases on V and 6 bases on J, with 9 as the count of junction bases outside the gene matches. The source of this sequence is a human donor in a cohort sampled during active COVID-19. Recombination connected TRBV7-3 to TRBJ2-3, and 10 bases in between align with TRBD2. Sequencing was performed on peripheral blood. The DNA is as follows: TGTGCCAGCAGCTTAACATTCAGCGGGAGGGCCGGGGATACGCAGTATTTT. This encodes CASSLTFSGRAGDTQYF.